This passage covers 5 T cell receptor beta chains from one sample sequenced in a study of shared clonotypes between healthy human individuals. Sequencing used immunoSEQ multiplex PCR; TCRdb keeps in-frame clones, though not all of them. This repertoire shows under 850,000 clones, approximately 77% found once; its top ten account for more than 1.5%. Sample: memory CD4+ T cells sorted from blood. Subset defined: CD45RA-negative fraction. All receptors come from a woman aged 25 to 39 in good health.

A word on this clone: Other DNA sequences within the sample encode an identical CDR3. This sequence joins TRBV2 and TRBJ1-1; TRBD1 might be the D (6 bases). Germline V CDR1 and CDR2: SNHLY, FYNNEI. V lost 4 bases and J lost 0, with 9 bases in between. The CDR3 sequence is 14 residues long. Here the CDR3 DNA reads TGTGCCAGCAGTGGAGGGGGTCTGAACACTGAAGCTTTCTTT. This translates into CASSGGGLNTEAFF.

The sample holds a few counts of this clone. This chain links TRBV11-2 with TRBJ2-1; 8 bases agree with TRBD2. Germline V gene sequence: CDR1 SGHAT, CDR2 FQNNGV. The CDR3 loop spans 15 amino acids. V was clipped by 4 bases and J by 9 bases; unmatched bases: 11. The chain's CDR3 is CASSSTGGHGSEQFF. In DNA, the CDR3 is TGTGCCAGCAGCTCCACGGGAGGGCATGGGAGTGAGCAGTTCTTC. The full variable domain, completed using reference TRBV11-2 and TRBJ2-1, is EAGVAQSPRYKIIEKRQSVAFWCNPISGHATLYWYQQILGQGPKLLIQFQNNGVVDDSQLPKDRFSAERLKGVDSTLKIQPAKLEDSAVYLCASSSTGGHGSEQFFGPGTRLTVL.

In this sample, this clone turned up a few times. DNA of the CDR3: TGTGCCAGCAGAACTAGCGGGGAACACAATGAGCAGTTCTTC. Translating gives CASRTSGEHNEQFF. The rearrangement uses TRBV28 and TRBJ2-1; TRBD2 agrees at 10 bases. The V gene end was trimmed by 6 bases and the J gene end by 5 bases; junction bases not matched to a gene: 4. This CDR3 is 14 amino acids long. CDR1 and CDR2 (germline): MDHEN, SYDVKM.

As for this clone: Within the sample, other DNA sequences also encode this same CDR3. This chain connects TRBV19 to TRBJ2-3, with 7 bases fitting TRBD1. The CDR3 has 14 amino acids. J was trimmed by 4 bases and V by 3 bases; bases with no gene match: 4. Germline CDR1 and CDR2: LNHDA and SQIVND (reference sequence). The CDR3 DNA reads TGTGCCAGTAGTATCGGCCAGGGGGCAGATACGCAGTATTTT. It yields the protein CASSIGQGADTQYF.

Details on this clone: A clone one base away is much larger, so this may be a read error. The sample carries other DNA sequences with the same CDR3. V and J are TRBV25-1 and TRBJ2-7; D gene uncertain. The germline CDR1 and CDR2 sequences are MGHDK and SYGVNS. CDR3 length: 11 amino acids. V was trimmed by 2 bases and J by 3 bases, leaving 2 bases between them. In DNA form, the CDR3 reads TGTGCCAGCAGTGAAAACTACGAGCAGTACTTC. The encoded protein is CASSENYEQYF.